This T cell receptor (beta chain) appears in the sequencing data of a study of CD8 T cells in ankylosing spondylitis. General study results and limits: A CD8+ phenotype characterized the disease-linked clones, which were relatively rare in peripheral blood.

The V segment lost 3 bases and the J segment 6 bases; nucleotides outside the gene matches: 1. Germline V CDR1 and CDR2: SGHNT, YENEEA. The CDR3 loop spans 13 amino acids. TCRdb reanalysed the 5' RACE reads using MiXCR and keeps one entry per CDR3 protein. The table has some 130,000 distinct CDR3 sequences, approximately 7.4% seen once. About this clonotype itself: Its cognate antigen is unknown.

The genes are TRBV11-3 and TRBJ2-2, with 7 bases identical to TRBD2. The sequence derives from a female donor with ankylosing spondylitis or in good health (not recorded which). The sequenced material came from blood, either unsorted or a sorted T cell fraction (not recorded which). Written as DNA, the CDR3 is TGTGCCAGCAGCTTCCGGGAGGCCGGGGAGCTGTTTTTT. It yields the protein CASSFREAGELFF.